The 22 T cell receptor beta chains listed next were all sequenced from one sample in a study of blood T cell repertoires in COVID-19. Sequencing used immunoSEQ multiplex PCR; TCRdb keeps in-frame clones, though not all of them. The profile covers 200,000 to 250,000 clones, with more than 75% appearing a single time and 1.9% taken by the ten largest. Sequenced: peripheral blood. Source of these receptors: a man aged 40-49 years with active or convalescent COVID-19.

The CDR3 region has the DNA TGTGCCAGCTCATTTTCTCGGACAGGGGGGAATGGTGGCAATCAGCCCCAGCATTTT. Protein sequence: CASSFSRTGGNGGNQPQHF. The chain uses TRBV18 and TRBJ1-5, with TRBD1 matching 10 bases. Trimming at V came to 5 bases and at J to 2 bases, leaving 15 bases not matched to a gene. Per the germline V gene, CDR1 is KGHSH and CDR2 is LQKENI. CDR3 length: 19 amino acids.

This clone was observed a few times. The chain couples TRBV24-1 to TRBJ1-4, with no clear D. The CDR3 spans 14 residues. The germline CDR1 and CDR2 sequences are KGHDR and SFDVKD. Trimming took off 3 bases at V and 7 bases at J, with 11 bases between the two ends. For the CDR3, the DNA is TGTGCCACCAGTGATCTCCCGGAGGGTGAAAAACTGTTTTTT. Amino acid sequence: CATSDLPEGEKLFF.

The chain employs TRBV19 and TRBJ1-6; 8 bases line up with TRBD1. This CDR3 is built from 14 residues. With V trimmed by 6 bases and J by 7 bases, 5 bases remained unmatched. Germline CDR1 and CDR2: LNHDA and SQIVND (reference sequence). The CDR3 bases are TGTGCCAGTAGCCGCAGGGGGCCCAATTCACCCCTCCACTTT. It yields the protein CASSRRGPNSPLHF. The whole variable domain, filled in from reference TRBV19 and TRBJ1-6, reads DGGITQSPKYLFRKEGQNVTLSCEQNLNHDAMYWYRQDPGQGLRLIYYSQIVNDFQKGDIAEGYSVSREKKESFPLTVTSAQKNPTAFYLCASSRRGPNSPLHFGNGTRLTVT.

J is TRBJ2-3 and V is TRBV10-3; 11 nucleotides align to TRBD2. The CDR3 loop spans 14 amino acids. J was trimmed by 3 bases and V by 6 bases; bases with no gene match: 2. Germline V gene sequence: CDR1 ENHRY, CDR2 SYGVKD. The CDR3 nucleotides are TGTGCCATCAGCGCTAGCGGGAGGACAGATACGCAGTATTTT. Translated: CAISASGRTDTQYF.

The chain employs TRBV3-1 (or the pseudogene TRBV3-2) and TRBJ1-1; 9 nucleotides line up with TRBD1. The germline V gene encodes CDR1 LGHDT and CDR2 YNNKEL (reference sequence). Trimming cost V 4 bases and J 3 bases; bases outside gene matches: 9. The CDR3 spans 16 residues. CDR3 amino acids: CASSRGQGRLHTEAFF. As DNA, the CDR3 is TGTGCCAGCAGCCGAGGACAGGGGCGATTACACACTGAAGCTTTCTTT.

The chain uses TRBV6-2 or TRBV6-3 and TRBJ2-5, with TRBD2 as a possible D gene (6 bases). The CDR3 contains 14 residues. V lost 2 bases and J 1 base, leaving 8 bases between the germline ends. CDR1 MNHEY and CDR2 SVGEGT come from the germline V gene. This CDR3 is CASSYTSLQETQYF. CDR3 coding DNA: TGTGCCAGCAGTTACACTAGCCTCCAAGAGACCCAGTACTTC.

DNA of the CDR3: TGTGCCAGCAGCCAAGATTCGTTACTGGTGAACACTGAAGCTTTCTTT. Protein: CASSQDSLLVNTEAFF. The chain combines TRBV3-1 (or the pseudogene TRBV3-2) with TRBJ1-1; D is ambiguous. Between the trimmed V and J ends, which lost 0 bases and 0 bases, there was a span of 11 bases. CDR1 and CDR2 from the germline V gene are LGHDT and YNNKEL (reference sequence). The CDR3 sequence is 16 residues long.

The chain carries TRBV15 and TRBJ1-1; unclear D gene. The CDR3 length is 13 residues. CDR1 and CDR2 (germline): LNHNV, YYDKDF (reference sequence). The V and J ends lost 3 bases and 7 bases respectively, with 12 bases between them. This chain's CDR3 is CATSSANQDEAFF. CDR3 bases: TGTGCCACCAGCAGTGCGAATCAGGATGAAGCTTTCTTT.

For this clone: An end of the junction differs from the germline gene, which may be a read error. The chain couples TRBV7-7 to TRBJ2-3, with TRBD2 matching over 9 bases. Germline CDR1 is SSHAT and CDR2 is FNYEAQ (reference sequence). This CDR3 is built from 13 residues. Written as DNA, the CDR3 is TGTGCTAGCAGCTTTACTAGCGGGGATACGCAGTATTTT. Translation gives CASSFTSGDTQYF.

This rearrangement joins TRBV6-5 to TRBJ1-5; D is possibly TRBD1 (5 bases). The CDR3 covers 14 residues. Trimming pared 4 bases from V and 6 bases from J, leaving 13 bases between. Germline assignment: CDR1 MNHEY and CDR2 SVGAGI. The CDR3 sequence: CASSSSGVTQPQHF. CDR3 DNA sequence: TGTGCCAGCAGTTCGTCGGGGGTAACTCAGCCCCAGCATTTT.

CDR3 sequence: CASSPVTSSNEQFF. The CDR3 nucleotides read TGTGCCAGCAGCCCTGTCACTAGCTCCAATGAGCAGTTCTTC. The chain joins TRBV7-2 to TRBJ2-1; D possibly corresponds to TRBD2 (6 bases). Per the germline V gene, CDR1 is SGHTA and CDR2 is FQGNSA. The CDR3 sequence is 14 residues long. Deletions cut 5 bases from V and 6 bases from J, with 14 bases between. The full variable domain, its missing parts supplied by reference TRBV7-2 and TRBJ2-1, is GAGVSQSPSNKVTEKGKDVELRCDPISGHTALYWYRQSLGQGLEFLIYFQGNSAPDKSGLPSDRFSAERTGGSVSTLTIQRTQQEDSAVYLCASSPVTSSNEQFFGPGTRLTVL.

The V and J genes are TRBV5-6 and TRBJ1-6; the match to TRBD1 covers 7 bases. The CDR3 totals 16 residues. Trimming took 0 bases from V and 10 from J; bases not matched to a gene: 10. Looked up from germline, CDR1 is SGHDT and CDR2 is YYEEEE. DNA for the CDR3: TGTGCCAGCAGCTTGGAAGTTTCAGGGGGTTTCTCACCCCTCCACTTT. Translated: CASSLEVSGGFSPLHF.

The DNA for the CDR3 is TGTGCCAGCAGCGCAGGCCCCGAGCAGTACTTC. Its translation is CASSAGPEQYF. The rearrangement links TRBV14 to TRBJ2-7, with D unclear. Trimming left V 5 bases short and J 6 bases short, with 8 bases between. The CDR3 extends over 11 amino acids. In germline, CDR1 is SGHDN, CDR2 FVKESK.

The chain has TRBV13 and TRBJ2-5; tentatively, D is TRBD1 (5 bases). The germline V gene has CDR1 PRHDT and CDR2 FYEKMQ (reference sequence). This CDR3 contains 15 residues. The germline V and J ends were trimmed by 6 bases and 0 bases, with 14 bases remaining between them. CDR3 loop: CASSNRQQYQETQYF. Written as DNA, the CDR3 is TGTGCCAGCAGTAATAGACAGCAATACCAAGAGACCCAGTACTTC.

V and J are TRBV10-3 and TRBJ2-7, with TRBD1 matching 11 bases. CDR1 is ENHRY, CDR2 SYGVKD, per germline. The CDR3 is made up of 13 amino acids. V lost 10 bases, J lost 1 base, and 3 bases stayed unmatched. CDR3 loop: CATGQGASYEQYF. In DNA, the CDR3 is TGTGCCACCGGACAGGGGGCGTCCTACGAGCAGTACTTC.

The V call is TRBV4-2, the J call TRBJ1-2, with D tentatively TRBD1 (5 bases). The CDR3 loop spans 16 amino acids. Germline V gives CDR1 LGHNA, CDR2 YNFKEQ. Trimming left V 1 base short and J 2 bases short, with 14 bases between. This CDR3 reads CASSQVSWGENYGYTF. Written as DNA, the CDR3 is TGTGCCAGCAGCCAAGTGTCGTGGGGGGAGAACTATGGCTACACCTTC.

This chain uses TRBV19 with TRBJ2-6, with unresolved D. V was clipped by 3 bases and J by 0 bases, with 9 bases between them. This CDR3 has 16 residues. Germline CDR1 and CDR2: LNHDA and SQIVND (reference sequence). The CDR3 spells CASSMGISSGANVLTF. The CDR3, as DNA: TGTGCCAGTAGTATGGGCATCAGCTCTGGGGCCAACGTCCTGACTTTC.

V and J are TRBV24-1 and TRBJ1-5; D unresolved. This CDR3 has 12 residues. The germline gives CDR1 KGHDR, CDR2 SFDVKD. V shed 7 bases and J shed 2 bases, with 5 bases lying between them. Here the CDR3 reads CATRRGNQPQHF. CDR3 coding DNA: TGTGCCACCAGGAGGGGCAATCAGCCCCAGCATTTT.

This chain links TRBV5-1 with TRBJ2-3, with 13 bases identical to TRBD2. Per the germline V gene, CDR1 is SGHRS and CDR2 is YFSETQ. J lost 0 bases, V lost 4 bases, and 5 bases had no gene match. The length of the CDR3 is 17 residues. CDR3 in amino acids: CASSPLAGGPSTDTQYF. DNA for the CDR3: TGCGCCAGCAGCCCACTAGCGGGAGGGCCTAGCACAGATACGCAGTATTTT.

CDR3 amino acids: CASSNQGTYTEAFF. CDR3 sequence (DNA): TGTGCCAGCTCAAATCAGGGGACCTACACTGAAGCTTTCTTT. The chain combines TRBV18 with TRBJ1-1, with D possibly being TRBD1 (6 bases). Germline V gives CDR1 KGHSH, CDR2 LQKENI. Trimming pared 5 bases from V and 3 bases from J, leaving 13 bases between. The CDR3 runs 14 residues.

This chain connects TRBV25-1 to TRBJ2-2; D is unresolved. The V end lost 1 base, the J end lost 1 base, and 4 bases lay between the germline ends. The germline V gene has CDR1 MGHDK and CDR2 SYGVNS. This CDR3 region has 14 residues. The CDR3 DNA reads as TGTGCCAGCAGTGAATTTCAGAACACCGGGGAGCTGTTTTTT. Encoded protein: CASSEFQNTGELFF. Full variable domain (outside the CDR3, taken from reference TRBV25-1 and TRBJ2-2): EADIYQTPRYLVIGTGKKITLECSQTMGHDKMYWYQQDPGMELHLIHYSYGVNSTEKGDLSSESTVSRIRTEHFPLTLESARPSHTSQYLCASSEFQNTGELFFGEGSRLTVL.

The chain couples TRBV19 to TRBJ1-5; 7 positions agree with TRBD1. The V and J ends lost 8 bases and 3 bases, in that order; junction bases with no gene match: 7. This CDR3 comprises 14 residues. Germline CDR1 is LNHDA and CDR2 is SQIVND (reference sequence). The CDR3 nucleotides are TGTGCCAGTCGCGGGACAGCAAACAATCAGCCCCAGCATTTT. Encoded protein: CASRGTANNQPQHF.